These 11 T cell receptor beta chains were all obtained from the same sample, sequenced in a study of PD-1 blockade in classical Hodgkin lymphoma. Data came from immunoSEQ multiplex PCR; TCRdb stores just in-frame clones and leaves some out. The sample yields 70,000 or so clones, about 93% seen once. Time point denoted: newly diagnosed, previously untreated cHL patient sample. The specimen was peripheral blood mononuclear cells (PBMCs). The origin of the receptors is a human donor with classical Hodgkin lymphoma.

This rearrangement joins TRBV7-3 to TRBJ1-3; 11 bases agree with TRBD1. J gave up 11 bases and V 4 bases, and 4 bases lay outside the gene matches. This CDR3 is 13 amino acids long. From germline, CDR1 is SGHTA and CDR2 FQGTGA. CDR3 sequence reads: CASSWTGGASIYF. The CDR3 DNA is TGTGCCAGCAGCTGGACAGGGGGCGCATCCATATATTTT. Full variable domain (outside the CDR3, taken from reference TRBV7-3 and TRBJ1-3): GAGVSQTPSNKVTEKGKYVELRCDPISGHTALYWYRQSLGQGPEFLIYFQGTGAADDSGLPNDRFFAVRPEGSVSTLKIQRTERGDSAVYLCASSWTGGASIYFGEGSWLTVV.

This sequence joins TRBV27 and TRBJ2-7; the D gene is possibly TRBD1 (6 bases). The CDR3 is 15 residues long. Germline V gene sequence: CDR1 MNHEY, CDR2 SMNVEV (reference sequence). Trimming pared 3 bases from V and 2 bases from J, leaving 14 bases between. CDR3: CASSFESQGTYEQYF. In DNA, the CDR3 is TGTGCCAGCAGTTTTGAAAGTCAGGGGACCTACGAGCAGTACTTC.

The CDR3 sequence is CASSLPGTPNTEAFF. The CDR3 nucleotides are TGTGCCAGCAGCTTGCCCGGGACTCCGAACACTGAAGCTTTCTTT. The gene calls are TRBV5-4 and TRBJ1-1, with a weak D call TRBD1 (5 bases). CDR1 and CDR2 (germline): SGHNT, YYREEE (reference sequence). Trimming left V 1 base short and J 1 base short, with 11 bases between. There are 15 residues in the CDR3.

The V gene is TRBV29-1, the J gene TRBJ1-5; 9 nucleotides agree with TRBD1. In germline, CDR1 is SQVTM, CDR2 ANQGSEA. The CDR3 runs 14 residues. Trimming took 5 bases from V and 3 from J; bases not matched to a gene: 5. For the CDR3, the DNA is TGCAGCGTTTTGGACAGGGGTACCAATCAGCCCCAGCATTTT. Translated, it gives CSVLDRGTNQPQHF.

The rearrangement uses TRBV7-9 and TRBJ2-2; 12 bases map to TRBD1. V dropped 4 bases and J dropped 6; count of bases not matched to a gene: 6. The CDR3 is 16 amino acids. The germline CDR1 and CDR2 sequences are SEHNR and FQNEAQ (reference sequence). The CDR3 DNA reads as TGTGCCAGCAGCTCCGCCGGGACAGGGGGCGCCGGGGAGCTGTTTTTT. It specifies CASSSAGTGGAGELFF.

The chain couples TRBV30 to TRBJ1-1; 8 bases map to TRBD1. CDR3 length: 10 amino acids. Germline loops: CDR1 GTSNPN, CDR2 SVGIG (reference sequence). The V segment lost 7 bases and the J segment 8 bases; nucleotides outside the gene matches: 3. The CDR3 nucleotides are TGTGCCTTCCGGGACAGGGAAGCTTTCTTT. Its translation is CAFRDREAFF.

This chain joins TRBV9 and TRBJ2-5, with a weak D call TRBD2 (7 bases). Germline values: CDR1 SGDLS, CDR2 YYNGEE. With 2 bases removed from V and 4 bases from J, the gap between germline ends came to 21 bases. This CDR3 contains 17 residues. The CDR3 loop is CASSVGLGGGRGETQYF. As DNA, the CDR3 is TGTGCCAGCAGCGTGGGCTTAGGGGGAGGGCGGGGAGAGACCCAGTACTTC. Together with reference TRBV9 and TRBJ2-5, the CDR3 gives the full variable domain: DSGVTQTPKHLITATGQRVTLRCSPRSGDLSVYWYQQSLDQGLQFLIQYYNGEERAKGNILERFSAQQFPDLHSELNLSSLELGDSALYFCASSVGLGGGRGETQYFGPGTRLLVL.

V gene TRBV4-1 combines with J gene TRBJ2-5, with 11 bases matching TRBD2. V shed 1 base, J shed 5 bases, and the junction held 6 bases outside the gene matches. Per the germline V gene, CDR1 is MGHRA and CDR2 is YSYEKL. CDR3 length equals 16 residues. This CDR3 is CASSQVSSGGSETQYF. In DNA, the CDR3 is TGCGCCAGCAGCCAAGTGTCTAGCGGGGGGTCCGAGACCCAGTACTTC.

On this clone itself: A junction end diverges from the germline sequence, so it may reflect a read error. V gene TRBV2 combines with J gene TRBJ1-5; D not resolved. This CDR3 comprises 13 residues. The V gene's germline CDR1 is SNHLY and CDR2 FYNNEI. The CDR3 sequence is CAGSEREAQPQHF. CDR3 nucleotide sequence: TGTGCCGGCAGTGAACGGGAAGCACAGCCCCAGCATTTT.

This rearrangement joins TRBV11-2 to TRBJ2-1; 9 bases agree with TRBD1. V trimming: 5 bases; J trimming: 7 bases; junction bases outside the gene matches: 9. The CDR3 is 15 amino acids. The germline CDR1 and CDR2 sequences are SGHAT and FQNNGV. The CDR3 loop is CASSLTGQGTNEQFF. The CDR3 DNA follows: TGTGCCAGCAGCCTAACGGGACAGGGAACGAATGAGCAGTTCTTC.

This chain uses TRBV19 with TRBJ1-2; D is unresolved. The V gene's germline CDR1 is LNHDA and CDR2 SQIVND (reference sequence). With 6 bases removed from V and 7 bases from J, the gap between germline ends came to 15 bases. There are 13 residues in the CDR3. DNA of the CDR3: TGTGCCAGTAGGAGCAGGACTGGACTTGGCTACACCTTC. This sequence encodes CASRSRTGLGYTF.